The T cell receptor (beta chain) described here comes from a study of shared clonotypes between healthy human individuals. Study-level information: Each donor contributed plates that comprised three CD4 naive, three CD4 memory, two CD8 naive and one CD8 memory.

This table comes from immunoSEQ multiplex PCR, and its TCRdb copy is limited to in-frame clones, with some not included. The repertoire holds about 1.1 million clones, with around 78% as singletons. Study outcomes and limitations: In contrast to clonotypes shared by all four donors, non-shared clonotypes had lower generation probabilities. Generally, naive subsets (rather than memory subsets) showed larger estimated richness.

The CDR3 is 14 residues long. Germline V gene sequence: CDR1 SGHVS, CDR2 FQNEAQ. V was pared by 1 base and J by 4 bases, with 10 bases between. Regarding this clone: Its antigen is not known. Other DNA sequences in the same sample also yield this CDR3.

All donors were healthy HIV-negative adults lacking recent acute infections or vaccinations. The rearrangement joins TRBV7-8 to TRBJ1-1; perhaps TRBD1 as D (5 bases). The receptor was isolated from a man between 18 and 29 years old in good health. Some clones in this sample may be carry-over from other donors' samples. Input material: memory CD4+ T cells from PBMCs. Subset described: CD45RA-negative fraction. The CDR3 here is CASSLGGSGTEAFF. The CDR3 DNA reads TGTGCCAGCAGCTTAGGGGGGAGTGGCACTGAAGCTTTCTTT.